What follows are 11 T cell receptor beta chains derived from one specimen sequenced in a study of T cells after yellow fever vaccination. MiXCR, run by TCRdb on the 5' RACE reads, gives a single entry per CDR3 protein. The table has about 170,000 distinct CDR3 sequences, about 10% seen once; the top ten hold 36%. Material: CD8+ T cells sorted from PBMCs, obtained 15 days after the yellow fever booster vaccination. The receptors were gathered from a man aged 18 to 30 who received the YFV17D yellow fever vaccine.

V gene TRBV6-2 or TRBV6-3 combines with J gene TRBJ2-3; D uncertain. The germline CDR1 and CDR2 sequences are MNHEY and SVGEGT. The CDR3 totals 12 residues. V was clipped by 6 bases and J by 4 bases, with 8 bases between them. CDR3: CASSTQPDTQYF. CDR3 nucleotide sequence: TGTGCCAGCAGCACCCAGCCAGATACGCAGTATTTT.

This clonotype has a handful of counts. The chain carries TRBV19 and TRBJ2-3; no definite D call. This CDR3 comprises 13 residues. V was trimmed by 1 base and J by 5 bases, leaving 7 bases between them. Germline CDR1 is LNHDA and CDR2 is SQIVND (reference sequence). CDR3 nucleotide sequence: TGTGCCAGTAGTATAGGGCCCAGAGATACGCAGTATTTT. Translation gives CASSIGPRDTQYF.

This clonotype was recorded at least ten times. The chain employs TRBV27 and TRBJ1-4; no clear D gene. V was clipped by 7 bases and J by 5 bases, with 14 bases between them. In germline, CDR1 is MNHEY, CDR2 SMNVEV (reference sequence). CDR3 size: 14 residues. The CDR3 here is CASTPGSGNEKLFF. CDR3 nucleotides: TGTGCCAGCACCCCTGGCAGTGGGAATGAAAAACTGTTTTTT.

The CDR3 reads CASSYNTNTEAFF. Here the CDR3 DNA reads TGTGCCAGCAGTTACAACACGAACACTGAAGCTTTCTTT. The V call is TRBV6-2 or TRBV6-3, the J call TRBJ1-1; D is unclear. CDR1 is MNHEY, CDR2 SVGEGT, per germline. V was cut by 2 bases and J by 1 base, with 5 bases left in between. The CDR3 consists of 13 residues.

V and J are TRBV13 and TRBJ2-1, with D maybe TRBD2 (7 bases). The CDR3 is made up of 16 amino acids. V shed 4 bases and J shed 7 bases, with 20 bases lying between them. Per germline, CDR1 PRHDT and CDR2 FYEKMQ (reference sequence). CDR3 sequence (DNA): TGTGCCAGCAGCTGGGGGGGCGAGCAGTTAGGGAATGAGCAGTTCTTC. Translating gives CASSWGGEQLGNEQFF. The variable domain in full, with the rest retrieved from reference TRBV13 and TRBJ2-1, is AAGVIQSPRHLIKEKRETATLKCYPIPRHDTVYWYQQGPGQDPQFLISFYEKMQSDKGSIPDRFSAQQFSDYHSELNMSSLELGDSALYFCASSWGGEQLGNEQFFGPGTRLTVL.

The V and J genes are TRBV20-1 and TRBJ2-1; TRBD1 matches 8 bases. The CDR3 spans 18 residues. Germline V gene lookup returns CDR1 DFQATT and CDR2 SNEGSKA (reference sequence). The ends lost 3 bases at V and 0 bases at J; junction bases unmatched: 13. As DNA, the CDR3 is TGCAGTGCTAGGAGCGCAGGGGGCTTGATAAGCTCCTACAATGAGCAGTTCTTC. Translating it yields CSARSAGGLISSYNEQFF.

This clonotype was counted only a few times. The rearrangement links TRBV7-9 to TRBJ2-1, with a weak D call TRBD2 (6 bases). Germline loops: CDR1 SEHNR, CDR2 FQNEAQ (reference sequence). The CDR3 runs to 15 residues. Trimming removed 0 bases at V and 7 bases at J, with 13 bases between. Written as DNA, the CDR3 is TGTGCCAGCAGCTTAGCGGTTGGGGGAGGAAATGAGCAGTTCTTC. It yields the protein CASSLAVGGGNEQFF.

In its sample, this clonotype was seen a few times. This chain uses TRBV4-1 with TRBJ2-2; D gene ambiguous. Between the trimmed V and J ends, which lost 3 bases and 8 bases, there was a span of 16 bases. The CDR3 contains 15 residues. CDR1 and CDR2 (germline): MGHRA, YSYEKL. The CDR3: CASSQQSLGLGELFF. The CDR3 DNA follows: TGCGCCAGCAGCCAGCAATCTCTAGGCTTAGGGGAGCTGTTTTTT.

This rearrangement joins TRBV19 to TRBJ2-2; 10 bases are a match to TRBD1. V was clipped by 5 bases and J by 4 bases; unmatched bases: 7. Germline CDR1 and CDR2: LNHDA and SQIVND (reference sequence). The CDR3 extends over 16 amino acids. The DNA of the CDR3 is TGTGCCAGTAGTTTAACCGGGACAGGGGTCACCGGGGAGCTGTTTTTT. It is translated as CASSLTGTGVTGELFF.

The table lists this clonotype with many counts. The rearrangement uses TRBV7-3 and TRBJ1-1, with D perhaps matching TRBD1 (5 bases). Trimming took 5 bases from V and 8 from J, leaving 15 bases between them. The CDR3 is 13 amino acids. Per the germline V gene, CDR1 is SGHTA and CDR2 is FQGTGA. CDR3 nucleotides: TGTGCCAGCAGCCCCATGGGGGTTGGGGAAGCTTTCTTT. Protein product: CASSPMGVGEAFF.

This clonotype has just a few counts. The chain employs TRBV27 and TRBJ2-7, with TRBD1 matching over 7 bases. The CDR3 has 14 residues. V shed 2 bases and J 2 bases; nucleotides not matched to a gene: 3. In germline, CDR1 is MNHEY, CDR2 SMNVEV (reference sequence). CDR3 bases: TGTGCCAGCAGTTTAACCCAGGGGGCCTACGAGCAGTACTTC. This codes for CASSLTQGAYEQYF.